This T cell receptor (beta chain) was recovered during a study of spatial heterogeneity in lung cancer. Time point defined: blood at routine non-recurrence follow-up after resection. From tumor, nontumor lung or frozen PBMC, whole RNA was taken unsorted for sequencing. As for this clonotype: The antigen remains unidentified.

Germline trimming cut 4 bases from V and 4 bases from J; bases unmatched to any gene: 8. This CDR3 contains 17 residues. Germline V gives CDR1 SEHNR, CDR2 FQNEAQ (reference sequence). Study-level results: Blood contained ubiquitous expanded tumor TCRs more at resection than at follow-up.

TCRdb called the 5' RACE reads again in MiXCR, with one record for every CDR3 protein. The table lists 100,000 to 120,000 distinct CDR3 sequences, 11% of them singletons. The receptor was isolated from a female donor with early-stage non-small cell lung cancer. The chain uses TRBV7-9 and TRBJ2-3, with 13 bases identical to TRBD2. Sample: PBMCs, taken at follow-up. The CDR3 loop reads CASSSGLAGASADTQYF. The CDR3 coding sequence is TGTGCCAGCAGCTCCGGACTAGCGGGAGCTTCGGCAGATACGCAGTATTTT.